This T cell receptor (beta chain) was observed in a study of blood T cell repertoires in COVID-19. This clone appeared once. Some clones are missing from TCRdb's copy, which holds only in-frame ones; the method was immunoSEQ multiplex PCR. The sample carries about 34,000 clones, approximately 78% recorded once. Germline CDR1 MNHEY, CDR2 SVGAGI. This CDR3 has 14 amino acids. V lost 7 bases, J lost 1 base, and 5 bases stayed unmatched. The chain links TRBV6-5 to TRBJ2-7, with 9 nucleotides matching TRBD1. The sample consisted of peripheral blood. The receptor's source is a woman between 55 and 75 years old with acute or convalescent COVID-19. The CDR3 here is CASKRGQGSYEQYF. The CDR3 DNA reads as TGTGCCAGCAAAAGGGGACAGGGATCCTACGAGCAGTACTTC.